This section outlines one TCR beta chain sequence together with its context. Its antigen is as yet unknown. The germline gives CDR1 DFQATT, CDR2 SNEGSKA (reference sequence). The CDR3 is 10 residues long. Sequenced by immunoSEQ multiplex PCR; TCRdb stores in-frame clones only, minus some. The repertoire has 65,000 to 90,000 clones, approximately 80% of them found once; the top ten carry about 2.1%. The source of the sample is a study of glioma-infiltrating T cells after dendritic cell vaccination. At the level of the study: Glioblastoma patients came from Phase I and II dendritic cell vaccination trials.

Study-level findings and limits: Estimated pretreatment TIL content predicted outcome after dendritic cell vaccination.

The chain carries TRBV20-1 and TRBJ1-4, with D perhaps matching TRBD1 (5 bases). The source is a human donor with glioblastoma. Sequenced material: blood, taken before dendritic cell vaccination. The CDR3 DNA follows: TGCAGCGCAGGGAGGGAAAAACTGTTTTTT. Protein: CSAGREKLFF.